The 20 T cell receptor beta chains below all came from one sample that was sequenced in a study of cytotoxic CD8 clonotypes in ibrutinib-treated CLL. Profiling relied on immunoSEQ multiplex PCR, and the TCRdb table lists in-frame clones only, not all of them. The sample carries some 150,000 clones, 60% to 80% recorded once. Sample: PBMCs, taken after 12 months of ibrutinib treatment. Receptors originate from a human donor with chronic lymphocytic leukemia.

CDR3 in DNA: TGCGCCAGCAGCTTAGCCGACACGGCCTACGAGCAGTACTTC. Encoded protein: CASSLADTAYEQYF. The V and J genes are TRBV5-1 and TRBJ2-7; D not resolved. The CDR3 has 14 amino acids. The germline CDR1 and CDR2 sequences are SGHRS and YFSETQ. Trimming removed 2 bases at V and 2 bases at J, with 11 bases between.

This clone appeared a few times. This rearrangement joins TRBV7-6 to TRBJ1-4, with D uncertain. The V gene lost 1 base and the J gene lost 8 bases, with 8 bases spanning the gap. The CDR3 is 13 residues long. Germline V CDR1 and CDR2: SGHVS, FNYEAQ. The CDR3 region is CASSLGGREKLFF. The CDR3 nucleotides are TGTGCCAGCAGCTTAGGAGGGCGGGAAAAACTGTTTTTT. Drawing the rest from reference TRBV7-6 and TRBJ1-4, the complete variable domain is GAGVSQSPRYKVTKRGQDVALRCDPISGHVSLYWYRQALGQGPEFLTYFNYEAQQDKSGLPNDRFSAERPEGSISTLTIQRTEQRDSAMYRCASSLGGREKLFFGSGTQLSVL.

This chain links TRBV18 with TRBJ1-5; D is uncertain. Trimming cost V 4 bases and J 4 bases, with 14 bases left between them. Germline CDR1 and CDR2: KGHSH and LQKENI. This CDR3 is 15 amino acids long. CDR3 residues: CASSRLAQENQPQHF. In DNA form, the CDR3 reads TGTGCCAGCTCACGCTTAGCGCAGGAGAATCAGCCCCAGCATTTT.

This chain connects TRBV28 to TRBJ1-6; no clear D gene. Per the germline V gene, CDR1 is MDHEN and CDR2 is SYDVKM. CDR3 size: 12 residues. The V and J ends lost 3 bases and 11 bases respectively, with 8 bases between them. CDR3 nucleotides: TGTGCCAGCAGTTTGCTCCGGCCACCCCTCCACTTT. Protein sequence: CASSLLRPPLHF. The variable domain in full, with the rest retrieved from reference TRBV28 and TRBJ1-6, is DVKVTQSSRYLVKRTGEKVFLECVQDMDHENMFWYRQDPGLGLRLIYFSYDVKMKEKGDIPEGYSVSREKKERFSLILESASTNQTSMYLCASSLLRPPLHFGNGTRLTVT.

The V gene is TRBV30, the J gene TRBJ2-3, with a weak D call TRBD1 (5 bases). The CDR3 runs to 15 residues. CDR1 and CDR2 (germline): GTSNPN, SVGIG (reference sequence). Trimming cost V 0 bases and J 4 bases, with 14 bases left between them. CDR3 amino acids: CAWSVPPRVPDTQYF. The CDR3 DNA reads TGTGCCTGGAGTGTACCACCCAGGGTTCCAGATACGCAGTATTTT.

The chain links TRBV6-5 to TRBJ1-6, with D hard to call. The CDR3 totals 13 residues. Germline loops: CDR1 MNHEY, CDR2 SVGAGI. Trimming shortened V by 6 bases and J by 14 bases, and 17 bases separated the two germline ends. The CDR3 here is CASSLHQRVALHF. The CDR3 DNA reads as TGTGCCAGCAGCCTCCACCAGAGGGTGGCCCTCCACTTT.

There are many counts of this clone. V is TRBV2 and J is TRBJ1-2; no clear D gene. The CDR3 extends over 13 amino acids. Germline V gives CDR1 SNHLY, CDR2 FYNNEI. Trimming shortened V by 8 bases and J by 4 bases, and 14 bases separated the two germline ends. The CDR3 DNA sequence: TGTGCCAGCTCGGAGGGAACCCTCTATGGCTACACCTTC. It yields the protein CASSEGTLYGYTF.

The rearrangement links TRBV7-9 to TRBJ2-7; TRBD1 might be the D (5 bases). V lost 2 bases and J lost 3, with 11 bases in between. Looked up from germline, CDR1 is SEHNR and CDR2 is FQNEAQ (reference sequence). CDR3 size: 14 residues. The CDR3 reads CASSLTEGVYEQYF. In DNA, the CDR3 is TGTGCCAGCAGCTTAACCGAAGGGGTCTACGAGCAGTACTTC.

The chain links TRBV29-1 to TRBJ2-5; tentative D call: TRBD2 (6 bases). The CDR3 sequence is 14 residues long. V gave up 6 bases and J gave up 4 bases, with 18 bases separating them. Per the germline V gene, CDR1 is SQVTM and CDR2 is ANQGSEA. The CDR3 DNA follows: TGCAGCGTCGCCACATGGGTGGGAGGAGAGACCCAGTACTTC. This codes for CSVATWVGGETQYF.

The V call is TRBV14, the J call TRBJ1-2; D is undetermined. The V gene's germline CDR1 is SGHDN and CDR2 FVKESK. This CDR3 has 12 amino acids. The V end was cut by 3 bases, the J end by 10 bases, with 12 bases between. CDR3 region: CASSQERIYYTF. CDR3 DNA: TGTGCCAGCAGCCAGGAGAGGATCTACTACACCTTC. Together with reference TRBV14 and TRBJ1-2, the CDR3 gives the full variable domain: EAGVTQFPSHSVIEKGQTVTLRCDPISGHDNLYWYRRVMGKEIKFLLHFVKESKQDESGMPNNRFLAERTGGTYSTLKVQPAELEDSGVYFCASSQERIYYTFGSGTRLTVV.

The V and J genes are TRBV7-2 and TRBJ1-4; perhaps TRBD1 as D (5 bases). V was pared by 5 bases and J by 11 bases, with 15 bases between. Per the germline V gene, CDR1 is SGHTA and CDR2 is FQGNSA. The CDR3 is 13 amino acids. Here the CDR3 reads CASSQLGPLKLFF. As DNA, the CDR3 is TGTGCCAGCAGCCAACTGGGACCCCTCAAACTGTTTTTT.

The chain employs TRBV7-2 and TRBJ1-1; D unresolved. This CDR3 spans 14 amino acids. Trimming cost V 4 bases and J 4 bases, with 13 bases left between them. Germline lookup yields CDR1 SGHTA and CDR2 FQGNSA. This CDR3 is CASSWSRVGTEAFF. In DNA form, the CDR3 reads TGTGCCAGCAGCTGGAGCCGGGTGGGCACTGAAGCTTTCTTT.

The chain couples TRBV19 to TRBJ2-7; D uncertain. This CDR3 is 13 amino acids long. From germline, CDR1 is LNHDA and CDR2 SQIVND (reference sequence). Trimming removed 7 bases from V and 5 bases from J, with 15 bases in between. The DNA for the CDR3 is TGTGCCAGTAAGGAAGCAGAAAAGGACGAGCAGTACTTC. It encodes CASKEAEKDEQYF.

The chain couples TRBV6-4 to TRBJ2-1, with TRBD1 identical over 8 bases. Germline CDR1 and CDR2: MRHNA and SNTAGT. This CDR3 spans 14 amino acids. J lost 8 bases, V lost 4 bases, and 7 bases had no gene match. CDR3 sequence (DNA): TGTGCCAGCAGTGGGACAGGGTCTTCCGATGAGCAGTTCTTC. The encoded protein is CASSGTGSSDEQFF.

V is TRBV28 and J is TRBJ1-6; TRBD1 might be the D (5 bases). V lost 1 base, J lost 7 bases, and 11 bases lay in between. CDR3 length: 15 amino acids. Germline CDR1 MDHEN, CDR2 SYDVKM. This CDR3 is CASSLSGAQNSPLHF. For the CDR3, the DNA is TGTGCCAGCAGTTTATCTGGGGCCCAAAATTCACCCCTCCACTTT.

The chain links TRBV4-1 to TRBJ2-7; 8 bases align to TRBD1. Germline trimming cut 4 bases from V and 6 bases from J; bases unmatched to any gene: 11. In germline, CDR1 is MGHRA, CDR2 YSYEKL. The CDR3 extends over 15 amino acids. CDR3 sequence reads: CASSPDGTGSIEQYF. In DNA, the CDR3 is TGCGCCAGCAGCCCAGACGGGACAGGCTCTATCGAGCAGTACTTC.

V and J are TRBV2 and TRBJ2-1; D possibly corresponds to TRBD1 (6 bases). With 7 bases removed from V and 1 base from J, the gap between germline ends came to 11 bases. This CDR3 spans 14 amino acids. Germline V gives CDR1 SNHLY, CDR2 FYNNEI. The CDR3 is CASTGVSSYNEQFF. CDR3 DNA sequence: TGTGCCAGCACAGGGGTGTCATCCTACAATGAGCAGTTCTTC.

This chain links TRBV28 with TRBJ1-4; no clear D gene. The CDR3 extends over 13 amino acids. Germline V gives CDR1 MDHEN, CDR2 SYDVKM. The V end was cut by 3 bases, the J end by 7 bases, with 9 bases between. The CDR3 sequence: CASSFPEFEKLFF. The CDR3 DNA reads as TGTGCCAGCAGTTTCCCAGAATTTGAAAAACTGTTTTTT.

The rearrangement joins TRBV5-1 to TRBJ2-7; no definite D call. V dropped 7 bases and J dropped 3 bases, with 11 bases sitting between them. The length of the CDR3 is 12 residues. The V gene's germline CDR1 is SGHRS and CDR2 YFSETQ. The CDR3 spells CASWADDYEQYF. The CDR3 DNA reads as TGCGCCAGCTGGGCGGATGACTACGAGCAGTACTTC.

The chain has TRBV9 and TRBJ2-1, with TRBD2 identical over 12 bases. This CDR3 is 16 amino acids long. J lost 8 bases, V lost 0 bases, and 6 bases had no gene match. Germline V gene data show CDR1 as SGDLS and CDR2 as YYNGEE. The DNA for the CDR3 is TGTGCCAGCAGCGTAGAGACTAGCGGGAGTGGCTATGAGCAGTTCTTC. This gives the protein CASSVETSGSGYEQFF.